This T cell receptor beta chain was recorded in a study of blood T cell repertoires in COVID-19 (TCRdb year 2020). Context from the whole study: Samples covering the acute and convalescent phases of COVID-19 were provided by collaborators in the United States, Italy and Spain. The material from the prospective study consisted of cDNA or gDNA derived from T cells, B-cell-depleted T cells, or PBMCs. Subjects who had been exposed to COVID-19, were actively infected with it, or had recovered from it provided the deeply sampled blood TCRbeta repertoires that made up the dataset. The repertoires were released in a freely available public database intended as a resource for research on the immune response to SARS-CoV-2. Samples came from the ongoing ImmuneRACE study (first 160 participants) plus 1,254 subjects from 6 global collaborators. A de-identified subject ID, COVID-19 status, age in years and sex were almost always included in the sample metadata. HLA class I and class II types, where available, came from metadata supplied by the sample provider rather than from assay-based typing.

V and J are truncated by 3 bases and 7 bases respectively, leaving an intervening sequence of 11 bases. From a lookup of the germline V gene, CDR1 and CDR2 are SGHTS and YDEGEE. The CDR3 goes from the cysteine to the phenylalanine over 14 residues. Only the CDR3 DNA stays, 42 bases, in frame from base 1. The research as a whole found: How much clinical and demographic metadata was included differed by source and by participant, and the metadata was provided uncurated.

TCRbeta CDR3 regions were amplified from genomic DNA by means of the immunoSEQ Assay, a bias-controlled multiplex PCR. Regarding the original processing steps: Within the assay, amplification of reference gene primers was used to estimate how many nucleated cells each sample contained. Sequence reads were collapsed and filtered to measure the absolute abundance of every unique TCRbeta CDR3 rearrangement. Productive Simpson clonality was computed per sample as the square root of Simpson's diversity index over productive rearrangements. TCRdb obtained this table from immuneACCESS and retained in-frame rearrangements with V and J assigned. These tables miss some clones; where compared with another copy, unresolved V genes account for less than half of the shortfall, and the remainder is unexplained. Clone size and the V and J calls come from that table; the DNA yielded D and trimming. Across this sample there are under 250,000 clones, with around 85% seen only once. The leading ten clones occupy approximately 9.1% of the sample.

Enrolling through a virtual design, the prospective study's participants ranged in age from roughly 18 to 89 years and lived across roughly 24 United States geographic areas. In the prospective study, cohorts were assigned on the basis of participant-reported clinical history obtained from a screening survey and a study questionnaire. In the prospective study, mobile phlebotomists collected whole blood, serum and a nasopharyngeal or oropharyngeal swab from each participant. Prospective study participants could optionally give additional blood draws and questionnaires over a roughly 2-month period. Blood samples from the prospective study were shipped frozen or at room temperature prior to DNA extraction. The table lists this clone with a count of one. What antigen it recognizes has not been identified. No per-base quality is available; no much larger clone lies one base away.

The rearrangement combines TRBV5-8 with TRBJ1-6, with the D gene call left open. Sample: PBMCs or T cells enriched from blood (not recorded which). This TCR came from a woman aged 50 to 60 with acute COVID-19. The nucleotide sequence is given as TGTGCCAGCAGCTCCCCGTGGAGCAATTCACCCCTCCACTTT. The encoded protein is CASSSPWSNSPLHF.